This TCR beta chain was profiled in a study of T cells after yellow fever vaccination. This clonotype was recorded many times. MiXCR, run by TCRdb on the 5' RACE reads, gives a single entry per CDR3 protein. The data contain 250,000 to 400,000 distinct CDR3 sequences, around 4.5% of them seen just once; the ten biggest clones take up around 19%. V lost 4 bases to trimming and J lost 5 bases; unmatched junction nucleotides: 13. The CDR3 is made up of 17 amino acids. Germline V gene sequence: CDR1 LGHNA, CDR2 YNFKEQ. The chain combines TRBV4-2 with TRBJ2-3; the match to TRBD2 covers 9 bases. This TCR was recovered from a man younger than 35 who received the YFV17D yellow fever vaccine. Sequencing was performed on PBMCs, taken 15 days after the yellow fever booster vaccination. CDR3 nucleotides: TGTGCCAGCAGCCCTCAGTCCTGGCGGGGGGGTGGAGATACGCAGTATTTT. This codes for CASSPQSWRGGGDTQYF.